A selection of T cell receptor beta chains follows, all from one sample in a study of beta chain features in type 1 diabetes. The repertoire was sequenced with immunoSEQ multiplex PCR; TCRdb's copy has only in-frame clones and lacks some. The sample gives more than 100,000 clones, 16% of which show up once; 2% to 3% is in the top ten. Sequenced input: central memory CD4+ T cells from blood. The receptors were sampled from a man aged 25 to 40 with type 1 diabetes. The conserved cysteine and the conserved F or W are not part of the CDR3 here. The order of the fields is D gene, J gene, V gene, CDR3 protein. A D gene is named only where the DNA matches it firmly.

.,TRBJ2-3,TRBV5-1,ASKDSLNTDTQY
TRBD1,TRBJ2-1,TRBV6-5,ASSPGTAHNEQF
.,TRBJ1-5,TRBV19,AIPNQGRVNQPQH
TRBD1,TRBJ1-1,TRBV7-3,ASSHGTDTEAF
.,TRBJ2-7,TRBV5-6,ASSLPQGLSLYEQY
.,TRBJ1-5,TRBV7-2,ASSPAGGARQPQH
.,TRBJ1-1,TRBV29-1,SVLHTEAF
.,TRBJ1-5,TRBV30,AWSVKQKNQPQH
.,TRBJ1-5,TRBV29-1,SVEGVGQPQH
TRBD2,TRBJ2-7,TRBV5-4,ASSLGAGSSYEQY
.,TRBJ2-1,TRBV10-1,ASTLGQADNGEQF
.,TRBJ2-7,TRBV25-1,ASGRMGTYEQY
TRBD1,TRBJ2-3,TRBV4-3,ASSRGDRGPDTQY
TRBD1,TRBJ2-3,TRBV5-4,ASSRDRGSADTQY
.,TRBJ1-2,TRBV4-2,ASSQDPGVNGYT
TRBD1,TRBJ1-6,TRBV28,ASTTRQGTPVLH
.,TRBJ1-1,TRBV19,ATNAGVNTEAF
.,TRBJ2-3,TRBV6-5,ASRVGSDTQY
.,TRBJ2-5,TRBV7-9,ASSLDWYRVGRKETQY
.,TRBJ1-5,TRBV15,ATSRLDSNTGNHPQH
.,TRBJ2-7,TRBV9,ASSVGGTKGEQY
.,TRBJ2-2,TRBV6-5,ASSYGGGKAGELF
TRBD1,TRBJ2-1,TRBV7-8,ASSSAGGQGYNEQF
.,TRBJ2-1,TRBV7-7,ASSLEAGEYNEQF
TRBD1,TRBJ1-6,TRBV6-1,ASSVQGKGNSPLH
TRBD2,TRBJ2-1,TRBV27,ASSSKGGSGTYNEQF
.,TRBJ2-1,TRBV7-9,ASSPGTGGSSYNEQF
.,TRBJ1-5,TRBV4-3,ASSQDAGTSNQPQH
.,TRBJ2-5,TRBV7-6,ASSLVAGPGLETQY
TRBD2,TRBJ2-5,TRBV7-2,ASTQNAPTSGLQETQY
.,TRBJ2-3,TRBV19,ATKLQEYTDTQY
.,TRBJ2-5,TRBV19,ASSIDRGGETQY
.,TRBJ2-3,TRBV11-2,ASSLVGPDTQY
.,TRBJ2-7,TRBV9,ASSLDSLSYEQY
.,TRBJ1-2,TRBV2,ASSTGQNICT
.,TRBJ1-4,TRBV30,AWGGVTNEKLF
TRBD1,TRBJ1-6,TRBV7-9,ASSSGTVDDSPLH
.,TRBJ1-5,TRBV19,ASSIGTHSNQPQH
.,TRBJ2-5,TRBV9,ASSVDLQQETQY
.,TRBJ1-2,TRBV13,ASSLRRYGYT
.,TRBJ2-5,TRBV7-3,ASSLGGQPQETQY
.,TRBJ2-1,TRBV10-3,AISDGVNEQF
.,TRBJ1-1,TRBV29-1,SVKTAVNTEAF
.,TRBJ1-6,TRBV7-2,ASSFGQDNSPLH
.,TRBJ2-5,TRBV20-1,SLRGDAPQY